This T cell receptor beta chain is from a study of control samples from healthy donors and cancer patients. Germline CDR1 and CDR2: SGHRS and YFSETQ. V shed 0 bases, J shed 2 bases, and the junction held 6 bases outside the gene matches. This CDR3 contains 16 residues. The table lists this clone with a few counts. TCRdb's table, derived via immunoSEQ multiplex PCR, lists solely in-frame clones and lacks some. The sample has around 200,000 clones, 91% seen once. Sequenced sample: blood. The genes are TRBV5-1 and TRBJ2-5; 8 bases line up with TRBD2. The receptor was isolated from a woman in her thirties in good health. DNA of the CDR3: TGCGCCAGCAGCTTGGGGGCGTCTAGCGGGCAAGAGACCCAGTACTTC. This codes for CASSLGASSGQETQYF.